The 12 T cell receptor beta chains given below trace back to one sample, sequenced in a study of T cells in Graves' hyperthyroidism and ophthalmopathy (dated by TCRdb to between 2018 and 2021). Receptor amplification or capture employed multiplex PCR. Data came from an Illumina HiSeq 2000. The TCR beta CDR3 regions were amplified from the RNA transcripts. For the first round of RT-PCR on the TCR CDR3, the HTBI primer set was used together with the Qiagen OneStep RT-PCR kit. The public sequencing data were trimmed at Q25 with fastp and processed into clonotypes with MiXCR by TCRdb, which kept only in-frame beta chains. All rows with the same CDR3 protein become a single entry with the most common DNA and genes. In all, the sample holds around 580,000 distinct CDR3 sequences, and approximately 16% of those were seen once. 18% of the sample belongs to the ten largest clones. Sequenced input: blood. Receptors originate from a young woman with Graves' hyperthyroidism.

The chain joins TRBV7-8 to TRBJ2-5; 7 bases are a match to TRBD2. The CDR3 spans 15 residues. Germline assignment: CDR1 SGHVS and CDR2 FQNEAQ. With 8 bases clipped from V and 4 bases from J, the junction kept 13 bases outside the gene matches. CDR3 bases: TGTGCCAGCCCAAAAGGAGGACTAGACCGAGAGACCCAGTACTTC. It yields the protein CASPKGGLDRETQYF.

In its sample, this clonotype was seen a few times. The CDR3 DNA reads TGCGCCAGCAGCCAAGAGGCGTCGGCCTACGAGCAGTACTTC. This translates into CASSQEASAYEQYF. The chain joins TRBV4-3 to TRBJ2-7; no clear D gene. The germline gives CDR1 LGHNA, CDR2 YSLEER. Trimming pared 0 bases from V and 2 bases from J, leaving 8 bases between. The CDR3 is 14 amino acids.

This chain connects TRBV9 to TRBJ2-2; 8 nucleotides align to TRBD1. J lost 3 bases, V lost 2 bases, and 3 bases had no gene match. The CDR3 runs 15 residues. CDR1 is SGDLS, CDR2 YYNGEE, per germline. The CDR3 protein is CASSVETGDTGELFF. DNA of the CDR3: TGTGCCAGCAGCGTTGAGACAGGGGACACCGGGGAGCTGTTTTTT.

The gene calls are TRBV30 and TRBJ2-7, with TRBD1 as a possible D gene (5 bases). The germline V gene has CDR1 GTSNPN and CDR2 SVGIG (reference sequence). This CDR3 contains 12 residues. V was pared by 2 bases and J by 5 bases, with 10 bases between. CDR3 coding DNA: TGTGCCTGGAGTCCCCCAGGGAACGAGCAGTACTTC. Residues: CAWSPPGNEQYF.

This clonotype was seen a handful of times. The J gene is TRBJ1-2, the V gene TRBV2; unclear D gene. V was shortened by 7 bases and J by 4 bases, with 7 bases between the two germline ends. Germline CDR1 reads SNHLY; CDR2 reads FYNNEI. The CDR3 is 11 amino acids. CDR3 coding DNA: TGTGCCAGCACTGGGATCTATGGCTACACCTTC. Encoded protein: CASTGIYGYTF.

The sample holds many counts of this clonotype. The chain employs TRBV11-2 and TRBJ2-2; 7 nucleotides match TRBD2. The J segment lost 6 bases and the V segment lost 5 bases, leaving 6 bases of the junction unmatched. The CDR3 spans 14 residues. Germline V gives CDR1 SGHAT, CDR2 FQNNGV. CDR3 sequence (DNA): TGTGCCAGCAGCGCCGGACTAGGCCCCGGGGAGCTGTTTTTT. Its protein product is CASSAGLGPGELFF.

This clonotype was seen at least ten times. The chain is built from TRBV18 and TRBJ1-1; possibly TRBD1 for D (5 bases). V lost 6 bases to trimming and J lost 4 bases, with 12 bases between them. Germline CDR1 is KGHSH and CDR2 is LQKENI. The CDR3 runs to 13 residues. Written as DNA, the CDR3 is TGTGCCAGCTCGCCAACAGGTTTCACTGAAGCTTTCTTT. Translating it yields CASSPTGFTEAFF.

The CDR3 region has the DNA TGCGCCAGCAGCTTGACCCCTGGGACAGGGGGCTATGGCTACACCTTC. Protein product: CASSLTPGTGGYGYTF. The V gene is TRBV5-1, the J gene TRBJ1-2; 11 bases map to TRBD1. The germline gives CDR1 SGHRS, CDR2 YFSETQ. The V and J ends lost 1 base and 4 bases, in that order; junction bases with no gene match: 6. This CDR3 has 16 residues.

This clonotype was detected many times. The V call is TRBV24-1, the J call TRBJ2-1, with 7 bases matching TRBD1. Unmatched junction bases numbered 13, after V lost 2 bases and J lost 7 bases. CDR1 is KGHDR, CDR2 SFDVKD, per germline. The CDR3 sequence is 17 residues long. The CDR3 bases are TGTGCCACCAGTGATTCGAGGGGGACAGCACACAATAATGAGCAGTTCTTC. Its translation: CATSDSRGTAHNNEQFF.

The chain links TRBV10-3 to TRBJ1-2; 7 nucleotides line up with TRBD1. Germline assignment: CDR1 ENHRY and CDR2 SYGVKD. The ends lost 10 bases at V and 2 bases at J; junction bases unmatched: 7. The CDR3 has 13 residues. The CDR3 loop is CAKRQGPNYGYTF. DNA of the CDR3: TGTGCCAAAAGACAGGGCCCCAACTATGGCTACACCTTC.

The chain joins TRBV7-8 to TRBJ1-6; D is undetermined. The CDR3 consists of 12 residues. Germline V gives CDR1 SGHVS, CDR2 FQNEAQ. V dropped 3 bases and J dropped 10 bases, with 7 bases sitting between them. The CDR3 spells CASSFTLSPLHF. CDR3 coding DNA: TGTGCCAGCAGCTTCACTTTGTCACCCCTCCACTTT.

This clonotype was detected many times. V and J are TRBV11-3 and TRBJ2-1; D perhaps matches TRBD1 (6 bases). The CDR3 loop spans 13 amino acids. V lost 3 bases and J lost 8, with 11 bases in between. Germline V gene sequence: CDR1 SGHNT, CDR2 YENEEA. The chain's CDR3 is CASSFNRDHEQFF. CDR3 coding DNA: TGTGCCAGCAGCTTTAACAGGGATCATGAGCAGTTCTTC.